This TCR beta chain appears in the sequencing data of a study of blood T cell repertoires in COVID-19. Authors' methods: Estimates of nucleated cell counts were drawn from the amplification of reference gene primers. TCRdb's copy holds only in-frame clones and misses some; the assay was immunoSEQ multiplex PCR. V and J calls and clone size are given by that table; D and trimming were obtained from the DNA. The sample has some 120,000 clones, around four fifths seen once. The length of the CDR3 is 17 residues. Germline V gene sequence: CDR1 SGHTA, CDR2 FQGNSA. Trimming at V came to 5 bases and at J to 0 bases, leaving 10 bases not matched to a gene.

The receptor's source is a human donor in a cohort sampled during active COVID-19. Sequenced material: peripheral blood. The rearrangement uses TRBV7-2 and TRBJ2-7; 10 nucleotides align to TRBD1. CDR3 coding DNA: TGTGCCAGCAGCGAGTACGGACAGGGGGTGGGCTCCTACGAGCAGTACTTC. It specifies CASSEYGQGVGSYEQYF.